Below, 19 T cell receptor beta chains from the same sample are listed, as sequenced in a study of shared clonotypes between healthy human individuals (dated by TCRdb to about 2020). Libraries were made using the immunoSEQ multiplex PCR assay. TCRdb took over this immuneACCESS table, retaining in-frame rearrangements with V and J assigned. Such tables are incomplete; in checked studies, under half of the missing clones stem from an unresolved V gene, and the remainder is unexplained. A total of around 350,000 clones appear in this sample, 70% to 75% of them only once. The ten largest make up more than 9% of the sample. Sequencing was done on a sample of memory CD4+ T cells sorted from blood. The sample's cell subset or site label, decoded: CD45RA-negative fraction. The source of these receptors is a man younger than 40 in good health.

This chain connects TRBV5-6 to TRBJ2-3; 9 nucleotides line up with TRBD1. This CDR3 spans 16 amino acids. Germline CDR1 reads SGHDT; CDR2 reads YYEEEE. V lost 1 base and J lost 0; bases outside the gene matches: 3. The CDR3 spells CASSLTGQGSTDTQYF. The CDR3 DNA sequence: TGTGCCAGCAGCTTGACGGGACAGGGAAGCACAGATACGCAGTATTTT.

The chain combines TRBV27 with TRBJ2-3; weak D call: TRBD1 (6 bases). V was trimmed by 2 bases and J by 3 bases, leaving 15 bases between them. The CDR3 totals 16 residues. CDR1 and CDR2 from the germline V gene are MNHEY and SMNVEV (reference sequence). CDR3 sequence: CASSLRSRGGTDTQYF. CDR3 nucleotide sequence: TGTGCCAGCAGTTTACGCTCCAGGGGTGGGACAGATACGCAGTATTTT.

The CDR3 loop is CASRTGGAEKLFF. In DNA form, the CDR3 reads TGTGCCAGCAGGACAGGCGGTGCGGAAAAACTGTTTTTT. This sequence joins TRBV6-1 and TRBJ1-4, with D possibly being TRBD1 (6 bases). CDR1 and CDR2 (germline): MNHNS, SASEGT. V lost 6 bases to trimming and J lost 8 bases, with 13 bases between them. CDR3 size: 13 residues.

This clone was recorded once. The J gene is TRBJ1-4, the V gene TRBV5-1; D unresolved. CDR1 is SGHRS, CDR2 YFSETQ, per germline. CDR3 length: 13 residues. V lost 6 bases, J lost 8 bases, and 14 bases lay in between. For the CDR3, the DNA is TGCGCCAGCATGGAGGGTTACGGAGAAAAACTGTTTTTT. This sequence encodes CASMEGYGEKLFF.

This clone appeared a single time. V is TRBV28 and J is TRBJ1-5; D gene unclear. V gave up 1 base and J gave up 11 bases, with 12 bases separating them. The CDR3 runs 13 residues. Germline loops: CDR1 MDHEN, CDR2 SYDVKM. CDR3 residues: CASSLFDRPAQHF. CDR3 sequence (DNA): TGTGCCAGCAGTTTATTCGATCGCCCAGCCCAGCATTTT.

The chain combines TRBV5-4 with TRBJ2-7, with D possibly matching TRBD2 (6 bases). The V end lost 0 bases, the J end lost 3 bases, and 7 bases lay between the germline ends. The CDR3 is made up of 13 amino acids. Germline V gene data show CDR1 as SGHNT and CDR2 as YYREEE (reference sequence). CDR3 in amino acids: CASSLGLDYEQYF. CDR3 coding DNA: TGTGCCAGCAGCTTGGGACTAGACTACGAGCAGTACTTC.

This chain links TRBV6-1 with TRBJ1-1; D possibly corresponds to TRBD1 (5 bases). Germline V lookup: CDR1 MNHNS, CDR2 SASEGT. V was cut by 6 bases and J by 11 bases, with 13 bases left in between. The CDR3 spans 11 residues. The CDR3 region is CASSYRSGAFF. CDR3 nucleotides: TGTGCCAGCAGCTACAGGTCAGGCGCTTTCTTT.

The V call is TRBV5-1, the J call TRBJ1-6; TRBD1 matches at 7 bases. CDR1 is SGHRS, CDR2 YFSETQ, per germline. This CDR3 contains 18 residues. J lost 0 bases, V lost 5 bases, and 11 bases had no gene match. The CDR3 nucleotides are TGCGCCAGCAGAGGTGGGACAGACCTGCACTCCTATAATTCACCCCTCCACTTT. Amino acid sequence: CASRGGTDLHSYNSPLHF.

The rearrangement joins TRBV6-5 to TRBJ2-7; D not resolved. CDR1 is MNHEY, CDR2 SVGAGI, per germline. CDR3 length equals 13 residues. Deletions cut 11 bases from V and 4 bases from J, with 18 bases between. The CDR3: CAVSSVPLYEQYF. In nucleotides, the CDR3 is TGTGCCGTCTCATCGGTGCCCCTTTACGAGCAGTACTTC.

J is TRBJ2-3 and V is TRBV7-2; D is uncertain. Germline loops: CDR1 SGHTA, CDR2 FQGNSA. The CDR3 extends over 13 amino acids. Trimming removed 3 bases from V and 2 bases from J, with 6 bases in between. CDR3 amino acids: CASSLGFTDTQYF. The CDR3 bases are TGTGCCAGCAGCTTGGGTTTCACAGATACGCAGTATTTT.

This clone was observed many times. The sample holds other DNA sequences that translate to the same CDR3. V and J are TRBV11-2 and TRBJ2-2; D not resolved. The ends were cut back, 2 bases at V and 3 bases at J, with 4 bases in the middle. The CDR3 runs to 13 residues. CDR1 and CDR2 from the germline V gene are SGHAT and FQNNGV. The CDR3 nucleotides read TGTGCCAGCAGCTTAACTGACACCGGGGAGCTGTTTTTT. As protein: CASSLTDTGELFF. The whole variable domain, filled in from reference TRBV11-2 and TRBJ2-2, reads EAGVAQSPRYKIIEKRQSVAFWCNPISGHATLYWYQQILGQGPKLLIQFQNNGVVDDSQLPKDRFSAERLKGVDSTLKIQPAKLEDSAVYLCASSLTDTGELFFGEGSRLTVL.

V usage is TRBV10-3 and J usage is TRBJ1-5, with TRBD1 matching over 7 bases. The CDR3 covers 16 residues. V shed 4 bases, J shed 6 bases, and the junction held 12 bases outside the gene matches. Germline CDR1 ENHRY, CDR2 SYGVKD. CDR3 residues: CAISGQGGLSGQPQHF. CDR3 coding DNA: TGTGCCATCAGTGGACAGGGAGGACTGTCGGGTCAGCCCCAGCATTTT.

The V call is TRBV7-6, the J call TRBJ2-3, with D possibly TRBD2 on 6 matching bases. The CDR3 sequence is 19 residues long. V dropped 4 bases and J dropped 6 bases, with 29 bases sitting between them. From germline, CDR1 is SGHVS and CDR2 FNYEAQ. CDR3 in amino acids: CASSSLSRRGALPTDTQYF. In DNA, the CDR3 is TGTGCCAGCAGCTCCTTAAGCCGACGCGGGGCCTTACCCACGGATACGCAGTATTTT.

The chain links TRBV18 to TRBJ2-1; a weak D match, TRBD2 (6 bases). This CDR3 has 15 residues. V was clipped by 3 bases and J by 3 bases, with 12 bases between them. CDR1 KGHSH and CDR2 LQKENI come from the germline V gene. This chain's CDR3 is CASSPGTSLYNEQFF. The CDR3 DNA reads TGTGCCAGCTCACCGGGGACTTCACTCTACAATGAGCAGTTCTTC.

The chain has TRBV5-1 and TRBJ1-1, with unresolved D. Trimming removed 0 bases at V and 0 bases at J, with 3 bases between. Per the germline V gene, CDR1 is SGHRS and CDR2 is YFSETQ. The CDR3 is 13 residues long. The CDR3, as DNA: TGCGCCAGCAGCTTGGCGGTGAACACTGAAGCTTTCTTT. Translation: CASSLAVNTEAFF.

V usage is TRBV9 and J usage is TRBJ2-7; 8 bases map to TRBD1. Unmatched junction bases numbered 8, after V lost 0 bases and J lost 3 bases. CDR1 and CDR2 (germline): SGDLS, YYNGEE. The CDR3 extends over 16 amino acids. The CDR3 region has the DNA TGTGCCAGCAGCGTAGACCTGACAGGGGTCATCTACGAGCAGTACTTC. Its protein is CASSVDLTGVIYEQYF.

The chain combines TRBV4-3 with TRBJ2-3; no clear D gene. The CDR3 has 16 residues. The germline V gene encodes CDR1 LGHNA and CDR2 YSLEER. The V gene lost 0 bases and the J gene lost 4 bases, with 14 bases spanning the gap. Here the CDR3 reads CASSQDSRPISDTQYF. The CDR3 coding sequence is TGCGCCAGCAGCCAAGATTCTCGACCAATTTCAGATACGCAGTATTTT.

The chain couples TRBV6-5 to TRBJ1-3, with 7 bases fitting TRBD1. CDR3 length: 13 residues. From germline, CDR1 is MNHEY and CDR2 SVGAGI. J gave up 4 bases and V 5 bases, and 2 bases lay outside the gene matches. The CDR3, as DNA: TGTGCCAGCAGTCGGACAGGCGGAAACACCATATATTTT. Residues: CASSRTGGNTIYF.

The chain combines TRBV18 with TRBJ2-1, with 7 positions matching TRBD2. The germline CDR1 and CDR2 sequences are KGHSH and LQKENI. The CDR3 has 15 amino acids. The J segment lost 0 bases and the V segment lost 6 bases, leaving 5 bases of the junction unmatched. The CDR3 here is CASSTTGGSYNEQFF. CDR3 sequence (DNA): TGTGCCAGCTCGACCACGGGGGGCTCCTACAATGAGCAGTTCTTC.